These 21 T cell receptor beta chains were all obtained from the same sample, sequenced in a study of identical twins. TCRdb reanalysed the 5' RACE reads using MiXCR and keeps one entry per CDR3 protein. The table shows around 250,000 distinct CDR3 sequences, with approximately 12% occurring only once. The same data also contributed to another study, on yellow fever vaccine responses in identical twins.

The specimen was memory (CD45RO+) T cells sorted from blood. All receptors derive from a woman aged 18-29 years in good health.

This clonotype has more than one count but fewer than ten. The rearrangement links TRBV27 to TRBJ2-3; TRBD1 or TRBD2 may be the D gene (5 bases each). The CDR3 totals 17 residues. The V end was cut by 4 bases, the J end by 0 bases, with 17 bases between. Germline values: CDR1 MNHEY, CDR2 SMNVEV (reference sequence). In nucleotides, the CDR3 is TGTGCCAGCAGTTCTGGGGGACGGGCCCTAAGCACAGATACGCAGTATTTT. It encodes CASSSGGRALSTDTQYF.

V is TRBV25-1 and J is TRBJ2-5; 8 bases map to TRBD1. CDR3 size: 14 residues. Germline V CDR1 and CDR2: MGHDK, SYGVNS. The trim removed 5 bases at V and 5 bases at J, leaving 7 bases unmatched. The CDR3 sequence: CASSTRQGRETQYF. The CDR3 region has the DNA TGTGCCAGCAGTACCAGACAGGGGAGGGAGACCCAGTACTTC.

The sample holds a few counts of this clonotype. The chain couples TRBV5-1 to TRBJ2-2; no reliable D call. Germline CDR1 and CDR2: SGHRS and YFSETQ. V lost 4 bases and J 6 bases, leaving 19 bases between the germline ends. The CDR3 length is 16 residues. The CDR3 nucleotides read TGCGCCAGCAGCGATCGGGCCTCCTTGGTCTCCGGGGAGCTGTTTTTT. Its protein is CASSDRASLVSGELFF. Filled out from reference TRBV5-1 and TRBJ2-2, the complete variable domain reads KAGVTQTPRYLIKTRGQQVTLSCSPISGHRSVSWYQQTPGQGLQFLFEYFSETQRNKGNFPGRFSGRQFSNSRSEMNVSTLELGDSALYLCASSDRASLVSGELFFGEGSRLTVL.

This chain uses TRBV4-3 with TRBJ1-4, with 7 bases that match TRBD1. The J segment lost 5 bases and the V segment lost 4 bases, leaving 16 bases of the junction unmatched. Germline CDR1 and CDR2: LGHNA and YSLEER. This CDR3 region has 18 residues. In DNA, the CDR3 is TGCGCCAGCAGCCTAAGACTAACCCGGGACAGCCTAAATGAAAAACTGTTTTTT. Protein sequence: CASSLRLTRDSLNEKLFF.

The chain joins TRBV7-2 to TRBJ2-7; 7 bases are a match to TRBD2. This CDR3 comprises 16 residues. V trimming: 5 bases; J trimming: 2 bases; junction bases outside the gene matches: 12. CDR1 is SGHTA, CDR2 FQGNSA, per germline. CDR3: CASSHAPSGTAYEQYF. The CDR3, as DNA: TGTGCCAGCAGCCATGCCCCCAGCGGGACCGCCTACGAGCAGTACTTC.

The V gene is TRBV6-5, the J gene TRBJ1-1; a weak D match, TRBD1 (5 bases). Trimming pared 2 bases from V and 4 bases from J, leaving 17 bases between. The CDR3 sequence is 16 residues long. The germline CDR1 and CDR2 sequences are MNHEY and SVGAGI. CDR3 region: CASSYGGQQATTEAFF. CDR3 sequence (DNA): TGTGCCAGCAGTTACGGAGGTCAACAGGCTACCACTGAAGCTTTCTTT.

The CDR3 DNA reads as TGTGCCTCCAGGACAGGAACATCCATGAACACTGAAGCTTTCTTT. It yields the protein CASRTGTSMNTEAFF. This chain joins TRBV2 and TRBJ1-1; 7 bases map to TRBD1. The CDR3 is made up of 15 amino acids. J was trimmed by 0 bases and V by 11 bases; bases with no gene match: 12. Germline-derived CDR1 and CDR2 are SNHLY and FYNNEI.

This rearrangement joins TRBV2 to TRBJ2-3; tentatively, D is TRBD1 or TRBD2 (5 bases each). Between the trimmed V and J ends, which lost 2 bases and 2 bases, there was a span of 14 bases. This CDR3 has 16 residues. The V gene's germline CDR1 is SNHLY and CDR2 FYNNEI. This CDR3 is CASSEMGDPLTDTQYF. The CDR3 nucleotides are TGTGCCAGCAGTGAAATGGGGGACCCACTCACAGATACGCAGTATTTT.

The table lists this clonotype with a few counts. The rearrangement links TRBV5-6 to TRBJ1-1; 10 bases are shared with TRBD1. Germline trimming cut 4 bases from V and 3 bases from J; bases unmatched to any gene: 9. The CDR3 totals 16 residues. Germline CDR1 is SGHDT and CDR2 is YYEEEE. This chain's CDR3 is CASSGDRGRGDTEAFF. Here the CDR3 DNA reads TGTGCCAGCAGCGGGGACAGGGGCAGGGGGGACACTGAAGCTTTCTTT.

This clonotype was recorded a few times. The V gene is TRBV4-3, the J gene TRBJ2-2, with D uncertain. The germline gives CDR1 LGHNA, CDR2 YSLEER. The CDR3 totals 14 residues. Trimming left V 1 base short and J 6 bases short, with 9 bases between. The CDR3 nucleotides are TGCGCCAGCAGCCAAGGGTCCGCCCCCGGGGAGCTGTTTTTT. This encodes CASSQGSAPGELFF.

This clonotype showed up just a few times. This chain connects TRBV7-2 to TRBJ2-7; perhaps TRBD2 as D (7 bases). CDR1 and CDR2 from the germline V gene are SGHTA and FQGNSA. The CDR3 is 15 residues long. V was cut by 5 bases and J by 3 bases, with 17 bases left in between. Here the CDR3 DNA reads TGTGCCAGCAGCCCGTTTGGGGGGGCGGGCTACGAGCAGTACTTC. Its translation is CASSPFGGAGYEQYF.

This clonotype was observed at least ten times. The CDR3 region has the DNA TGCAGCGCAGGGACAGGGAGCACTGAAGCTTTCTTT. Its protein is CSAGTGSTEAFF. This chain connects TRBV29-1 to TRBJ1-1; TRBD1 agrees at 9 bases. Germline-derived CDR1 and CDR2 are SQVTM and ANQGSEA. V dropped 7 bases and J dropped 4; count of bases not matched to a gene: 4. The CDR3 sequence is 12 residues long.

This clonotype turned up a few times. V usage is TRBV27 and J usage is TRBJ1-1; D ambiguous. The CDR3 is made up of 14 amino acids. The germline CDR1 and CDR2 sequences are MNHEY and SMNVEV (reference sequence). Trimming shortened V by 2 bases and J by 3 bases, and 10 bases separated the two germline ends. CDR3 sequence reads: CASSLGLTYTEAFF. CDR3 nucleotide sequence: TGTGCCAGCAGTTTAGGACTGACATACACTGAAGCTTTCTTT.

This clonotype was detected only a few times. The chain couples TRBV28 to TRBJ2-1; D gene uncertain. The V end lost 6 bases, the J end lost 6 bases, and 9 bases lay between the germline ends. Germline V lookup: CDR1 MDHEN, CDR2 SYDVKM. The CDR3 is 12 residues long. In nucleotides, the CDR3 is TGTGCCAGCAGCCCCTTTCCCAATGAGCAGTTCTTC. The encoded protein is CASSPFPNEQFF.

The chain uses TRBV12-3 or TRBV12-4 and TRBJ2-3; 7 nucleotides match TRBD1. This CDR3 spans 14 amino acids. Unmatched junction bases numbered 4, after V lost 5 bases and J lost 2 bases. The CDR3 DNA reads as TGTGCCAGCAGTCGGGACAGTTACACAGATACGCAGTATTTT. It encodes CASSRDSYTDTQYF.

This clonotype came up a few times. The chain links TRBV10-3 to TRBJ2-1; TRBD2 aligns across 10 bases. Unmatched junction bases numbered 8, after V lost 0 bases and J lost 9 bases. The CDR3 runs 16 residues. Germline V gene sequence: CDR1 ENHRY, CDR2 SYGVKD. CDR3 residues: CAISESSGRGSGEQFF. The CDR3 DNA reads TGTGCCATCAGTGAGTCCAGCGGGAGGGGTTCGGGTGAGCAGTTCTTC.

Only a few counts were recorded for this clonotype. The chain uses TRBV15 and TRBJ2-2; D perhaps matches TRBD1 (7 bases). Between the trimmed V and J ends, which lost 5 bases and 0 bases, there was a span of 10 bases. Germline CDR1 and CDR2: LNHNV and YYDKDF (reference sequence). This CDR3 spans 15 amino acids. CDR3 sequence: CATSRGTANTGELFF. DNA of the CDR3: TGTGCCACCAGCCGGGGGACAGCGAACACCGGGGAGCTGTTTTTT.

The sample holds many counts of this clonotype. This chain connects TRBV11-2 to TRBJ1-1; D is possibly TRBD1 (6 bases). The CDR3 has 15 amino acids. V dropped 3 bases and J dropped 1 base, with 12 bases sitting between them. In germline, CDR1 is SGHAT, CDR2 FQNNGV. The CDR3 is CASSFGGQSNTEAFF. The DNA of the CDR3 is TGTGCCAGCAGCTTCGGAGGACAGTCGAACACTGAAGCTTTCTTT.

The sample holds a few counts of this clonotype. The chain couples TRBV24-1 to TRBJ2-3; no definite D call. Per germline, CDR1 KGHDR and CDR2 SFDVKD. Trimming removed 8 bases from V and 1 base from J, with 9 bases in between. CDR3 length: 13 amino acids. CDR3 bases: TGTGCCACCACATCCTCACGCACAGATACGCAGTATTTT. Translating it yields CATTSSRTDTQYF.

This clonotype was seen repeatedly, ten times or more. The V and J genes are TRBV2 and TRBJ2-4; D may correspond to TRBD1 or TRBD2 (5 bases each). There are 12 residues in the CDR3. Trimming cost V 2 bases and J 9 bases, with 8 bases left between them. Germline loops: CDR1 SNHLY, CDR2 FYNNEI. CDR3 sequence reads: CASSESGTIQYF. CDR3 coding DNA: TGTGCCAGCAGTGAATCGGGGACCATTCAGTACTTC.

This clonotype came up a few times. The chain carries TRBV5-5 and TRBJ2-7, with 11 bases identical to TRBD2. Germline CDR1 is SGHKS and CDR2 is YYEKEE (reference sequence). Unmatched junction bases numbered 9, after V lost 1 base and J lost 0 bases. The CDR3 runs 18 residues. The CDR3, as DNA: TGTGCCAGCAGCTTGAAGTTTTCGACTAGCGGGACCTCCTACGAGCAGTACTTC. As protein: CASSLKFSTSGTSYEQYF.